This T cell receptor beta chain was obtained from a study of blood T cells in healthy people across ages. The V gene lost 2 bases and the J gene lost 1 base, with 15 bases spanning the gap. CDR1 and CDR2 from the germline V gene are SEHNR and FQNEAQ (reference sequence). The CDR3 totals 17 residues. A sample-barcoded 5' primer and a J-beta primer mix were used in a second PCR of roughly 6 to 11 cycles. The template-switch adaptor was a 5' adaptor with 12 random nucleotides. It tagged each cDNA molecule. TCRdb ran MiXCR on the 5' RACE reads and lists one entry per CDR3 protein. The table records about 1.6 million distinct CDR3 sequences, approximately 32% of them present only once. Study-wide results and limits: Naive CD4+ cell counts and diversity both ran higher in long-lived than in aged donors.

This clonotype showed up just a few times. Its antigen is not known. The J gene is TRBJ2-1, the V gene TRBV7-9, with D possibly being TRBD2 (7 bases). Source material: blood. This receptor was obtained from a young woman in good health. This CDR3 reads CASSLRGGLGSYNEQFF. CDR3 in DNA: TGTGCCAGCAGCTTAAGGGGGGGATTGGGGTCCTACAATGAGCAGTTCTTC.